This T cell receptor beta chain was identified in a study of beta chain features in type 1 diabetes. The overall study: Examination spanned 100 million to 130 million sorted cells from all samples.

What was sequenced were expressed TCRB transcripts, since all of the isolated RNA had been reverse transcribed. Measured with immunoSEQ multiplex PCR; TCRdb has only the in-frame clones, and not every one. The data contain roughly 700,000 clones, roughly 13% of them singletons. This clone was found a few times. The antigen is undetermined. By way of CD45RO/CCR7/CD25/CD127/CD95/CD27, the CD4+ regulatory, stem cell-like memory, central memory and naive cells were sorted. The CDR3 consists of 16 residues. The V and J ends lost 1 base and 4 bases respectively, with 15 bases between them. Per the germline V gene, CDR1 is MGHRA and CDR2 is YSYEKL. Broader study findings: Shortening of TCRB CDR3s, moderate but significant, appeared in all four CD4+ subsets of Type 1 diabetes patients. Naive, central memory and regulatory TCRB repertoires appeared more similar among patients than healthy donors.

The chain combines TRBV4-1 with TRBJ2-3; no clear D gene. The clonotype comes from a man between 18 and 35 years old with type 1 diabetes. Sample: naive CD4+ T cells from blood. CDR3 nucleotides: TGCGCCAGCAGCCAAGTGGGCATGGAAAGGTCAGATACGCAGTATTTT. Translation: CASSQVGMERSDTQYF.